This T cell receptor beta chain stems from a study of CD8 T cells in Susac syndrome. The CDR3 is 15 residues long. The V gene's germline CDR1 is DFQATT and CDR2 SNEGSKA (reference sequence). J was trimmed by 6 bases and V by 2 bases; bases with no gene match: 11. Reverse transcription of roughly 0.5 to 1 ug RNA was performed with random hexamers. TCRdb itself ran the immunoSEQ multiplex PCR reads through MiXCR, one entry per CDR3 protein. The sample comprises hundreds of thousands of distinct CDR3 sequences, approximately 94% of which are singletons, and 0.15% rests with the top ten. The V and J genes are TRBV20-1 and TRBJ2-7; TRBD2 aligns across 9 bases. Sequences were obtained from CD4+ T cells from PBMCs. The TCR originated in a human donor with Susac syndrome. DNA of the CDR3: TGCAGTGCTAGACCGCCTAGCGGGGTCGTTTCCGAGCAGTACTTC. The encoded protein is CSARPPSGVVSEQYF.